This TCR beta chain emerged from a study of shared clonotypes between healthy human individuals. The wider study: Those who served as donors were a couple of women and three men between the ages of 18 and 49. Three plates were used per donor for CD4 naive, three for CD4 memory, two for CD8 naive and one for CD8 memory.

The repertoire was sequenced with immunoSEQ multiplex PCR; TCRdb's copy has only in-frame clones and lacks some. The table has 2 million to 3 million clones, just over 90% seen once; the top ten hold over 0.12%. Germline V CDR1 and CDR2: SGHRS, YFSETQ. The CDR3 runs 14 residues. Trimming pared 0 bases from V and 1 base from J, leaving 7 bases between. Study-wide results and limits: When naive CD4 clonotypes were compared across a handful of donors, around 4.6% were shared. Even with large depth, rarefaction showed that sorted-subset sequencing was incomplete.

Of note for this clone: Its antigen remains unidentified.

The sequence came from a man in his late teens or twenties in good health. Sequenced input: naive CD4+ T cells sorted from blood. The subset is: CD45RA+ positively selected. The V gene is TRBV5-1, the J gene TRBJ1-2; D call uncertain. Written as DNA, the CDR3 is TGCGCCAGCAGCTTGGCCGAGGGTAACTATGGCTACACCTTC. Protein: CASSLAEGNYGYTF.